The 25 T cell receptor beta chains listed next were all sequenced from one sample in a study of blood T cell repertoires in COVID-19 (dated by TCRdb to the early 2020s). The library came from the immunoSEQ multiplex PCR assay. The source is immuneACCESS, and TCRdb retained only in-frame sequences with V and J called. Part of the clones is not carried over; for the studies checked, unresolved V genes explain less than half of this, and the remainder is unexplained. The sample yields about 140,000 clones; approximately 89% were counted once. In total, the top ten clones hold about 10% of the sample. Sequenced input: peripheral blood. These receptors were obtained from a man in his sixties with active or convalescent COVID-19.

The gene calls are TRBV28 and TRBJ2-7; TRBD2 is a possible D gene (5 bases). Germline CDR1 and CDR2: MDHEN and SYDVKM. The CDR3 runs to 13 residues. The V end was cut by 4 bases, the J end by 4 bases, with 11 bases between. Here the CDR3 DNA reads TGTGCCAGCAGTTCCCCCGGGGAGTACGAGCAGTACTTC. It encodes CASSSPGEYEQYF.

The V and J genes are TRBV14 and TRBJ2-5, with no clear D. V shed 2 bases and J shed 5 bases, with 6 bases lying between them. Germline CDR1 is SGHDN and CDR2 is FVKESK. The CDR3 is 12 amino acids. The CDR3 protein is CASSQNRETQYF. DNA of the CDR3: TGTGCCAGCAGCCAAAACCGGGAGACCCAGTACTTC.

This chain uses TRBV7-3 with TRBJ2-5; a weak D match, TRBD1 (6 bases). The germline gives CDR1 SGHTA, CDR2 FQGTGA. The germline V and J ends were trimmed by 2 bases and 5 bases, with 15 bases remaining between them. The CDR3 is 15 residues long. The CDR3 spells CASSLSPRRGETQYF. CDR3 in DNA: TGTGCCAGCAGCTTATCCCCTCGAAGGGGGGAGACCCAGTACTTC.

The V gene is TRBV7-9, the J gene TRBJ2-7; 7 nucleotides match TRBD1. This CDR3 contains 14 residues. Per the germline V gene, CDR1 is SEHNR and CDR2 is FQNEAQ (reference sequence). V lost 1 base to trimming and J lost 7 bases; unmatched junction nucleotides: 7. The CDR3: CASSLVGTDLEQYF. CDR3 nucleotide sequence: TGTGCCAGCAGCTTAGTGGGGACAGACTTGGAGCAGTACTTC.

The genes are TRBV5-1 and TRBJ2-7, with a tentative D call TRBD2 (6 bases). Per germline, CDR1 SGHRS and CDR2 YFSETQ. The CDR3 is 14 residues long. The V and J ends lost 2 bases and 2 bases respectively, with 11 bases between them. CDR3 loop: CASSFDGGPYEQYF. CDR3 coding DNA: TGCGCCAGCAGCTTCGACGGGGGACCCTACGAGCAGTACTTC.

This chain uses TRBV28 with TRBJ1-5, with no clear D. This CDR3 comprises 14 residues. V was clipped by 7 bases and J by 1 base, with 11 bases between them. Germline CDR1 reads MDHEN; CDR2 reads SYDVKM. The CDR3 DNA sequence: TGTGCCAGCACCCCGGTCGGGAGCAATCAGCCCCAGCATTTT. Translating it yields CASTPVGSNQPQHF.

The genes are TRBV28 and TRBJ1-1; a weak D match, TRBD1 (5 bases). Germline V gene lookup returns CDR1 MDHEN and CDR2 SYDVKM. This CDR3 has 14 residues. Trimming removed 6 bases at V and 0 bases at J, with 11 bases between. As DNA, the CDR3 is TGTGCCAGCAGGAAGGGGCCGATGAACACTGAAGCTTTCTTT. This translates into CASRKGPMNTEAFF.

This rearrangement joins TRBV15 to TRBJ2-1; 8 nucleotides agree with TRBD2. The CDR3 is 17 residues long. The junction had 4 bases not matched to a gene; V was cut back by 0 bases and J by 0 bases. CDR1 LNHNV and CDR2 YYDKDF come from the germline V gene (reference sequence). The CDR3 bases are TGTGCCACCAGCAGAGATTGGAGCGGGAGCTCCTACAATGAGCAGTTCTTC. Translated, it gives CATSRDWSGSSYNEQFF.

This chain links TRBV4-1 with TRBJ1-5; D is unclear. V was trimmed by 4 bases and J by 0 bases, leaving 19 bases between them. The germline V gene encodes CDR1 MGHRA and CDR2 YSYEKL. The CDR3 extends over 18 amino acids. The CDR3 loop is CASSLLQDSWYSNQPQHF. CDR3 sequence (DNA): TGCGCCAGCAGCCTACTCCAGGATTCCTGGTATAGCAATCAGCCCCAGCATTTT.

The V and J genes are TRBV24-1 and TRBJ2-5; 9 positions match TRBD1. This CDR3 spans 16 amino acids. The germline V gene has CDR1 KGHDR and CDR2 SFDVKD. Trimming took 1 base from V and 4 from J; bases not matched to a gene: 6. The CDR3 loop reads CATSDFGTGSLETQYF. In nucleotides, the CDR3 is TGTGCCACCAGTGATTTCGGGACAGGGAGCTTAGAGACCCAGTACTTC.

The chain employs TRBV11-2 and TRBJ2-1, with TRBD2 matching 12 bases. J was trimmed by 7 bases and V by 5 bases; bases with no gene match: 6. Germline CDR1 and CDR2: SGHAT and FQNNGV. CDR3 size: 15 residues. The CDR3 DNA follows: TGTGCCAGCAGCCTAACCGGACTAGCGGGGAATGAGCAGTTCTTC. This gives the protein CASSLTGLAGNEQFF.

V gene TRBV28 combines with J gene TRBJ1-4; a weak D match, TRBD1 (5 bases). The ends were cut back, 8 bases at V and 4 bases at J, with 8 bases in the middle. The germline V gene has CDR1 MDHEN and CDR2 SYDVKM. The CDR3 length is 12 residues. Written as DNA, the CDR3 is TGTGCCAGCGGGGGGGTTAATGAAAAACTGTTTTTT. Translated: CASGGVNEKLFF.

V usage is TRBV29-1 and J usage is TRBJ2-5, with 8 bases lining up with TRBD2. This CDR3 is 13 amino acids long. Germline values: CDR1 SQVTM, CDR2 ANQGSEA. The J segment lost 3 bases and the V segment lost 4 bases, leaving 4 bases of the junction unmatched. CDR3 DNA: TGCAGCGTTGCTTTTAGCGGGGAAGAGACCCAGTACTTC. Encoded protein: CSVAFSGEETQYF.

The chain recombines TRBV3-1 (or the pseudogene TRBV3-2) with TRBJ2-7; TRBD2 matches 10 bases. The CDR3 covers 15 residues. CDR1 is LGHDT, CDR2 YNNKEL, per germline (reference sequence). Trimming cost V 1 base and J 6 bases; bases outside gene matches: 6. CDR3 in amino acids: CASSQGPLAGIEQYF. CDR3 sequence (DNA): TGTGCCAGCAGCCAAGGTCCACTAGCGGGGATCGAGCAGTACTTC.

The chain links TRBV12-5 to TRBJ2-2; 10 positions match TRBD1. The CDR3 is 17 amino acids. CDR1 and CDR2 (germline): LGHNT, FRNRAP. The V segment lost 1 base and the J segment 6 bases; nucleotides outside the gene matches: 8. CDR3 bases: TGTGCTAGTGGTTTGGGCAATTCCGGGACAGGGGCCGGGGAGCTGTTTTTT. As protein: CASGLGNSGTGAGELFF. Filled out from reference TRBV12-5 and TRBJ2-2, the complete variable domain reads DARVTQTPRHKVTEMGQEVTMRCQPILGHNTVFWYRQTMMQGLELLAYFRNRAPLDDSGMPKDRFSAEMPDATLATLKIQPSEPRDSAVYFCASGLGNSGTGAGELFFGEGSRLTVL.

This clone has just one count. The rearrangement joins TRBV6-5 to TRBJ1-1, with D tentatively TRBD1 (5 bases). This CDR3 has 12 amino acids. The V gene lost 2 bases and the J gene lost 8 bases, with 9 bases spanning the gap. The V gene's germline CDR1 is MNHEY and CDR2 SVGAGI. Here the CDR3 DNA reads TGTGCCAGCAGTTACGCGGGGACGGAAGCTTTCTTT. Its translation is CASSYAGTEAFF.

The genes are TRBV7-9 and TRBJ2-3, with D possibly matching TRBD1 (5 bases). The ends were cut back, 4 bases at V and 5 bases at J, with 16 bases in the middle. The CDR3 extends over 15 amino acids. Germline V gene sequence: CDR1 SEHNR, CDR2 FQNEAQ (reference sequence). This CDR3 reads CASSWGQGPQDTQYF. DNA of the CDR3: TGTGCCAGCAGCTGGGGCCAGGGTCCACAAGATACGCAGTATTTT.

V gene TRBV27 combines with J gene TRBJ1-1; 8 nucleotides agree with TRBD1. Germline V gene lookup returns CDR1 MNHEY and CDR2 SMNVEV (reference sequence). V dropped 2 bases and J dropped 6; count of bases not matched to a gene: 8. This CDR3 spans 15 amino acids. DNA for the CDR3: TGTGCCAGCAGTTTACGGACAGGGACTGGGTCTGAAGCTTTCTTT. Translation gives CASSLRTGTGSEAFF.

The V gene is TRBV5-1, the J gene TRBJ2-3; D is unresolved. The germline V gene encodes CDR1 SGHRS and CDR2 YFSETQ. Deletions cut 0 bases from V and 1 base from J, with 9 bases between. The CDR3 sequence is 15 residues long. The CDR3 DNA reads TGCGCCAGCAGCTTGGAACAAAAAGGCACAGATACGCAGTATTTT. Protein: CASSLEQKGTDTQYF.

Comment on this clone: The junction and the germline gene differ at one end; a read error may be behind it. This chain connects TRBV4-1 to TRBJ2-7; possible D gene TRBD1, 5 bases. The CDR3 has 15 amino acids. Germline CDR1 is MGHRA and CDR2 is YSYEKL. The CDR3 region is CASSQDLRPRGRVHF. CDR3 sequence (DNA): TGCGCCAGCAGCCAAGATCTACGGCCAAGGGGAAGAGTGCACTTC.

This sequence joins TRBV3-1 (or the pseudogene TRBV3-2) and TRBJ2-5, with a tentative D call TRBD1 (6 bases). The CDR3 loop spans 14 amino acids. Germline CDR1 is LGHDT and CDR2 is YNNKEL (reference sequence). Trimming took off 2 bases at V and 1 base at J, with 8 bases between the two ends. CDR3 protein: CASSQSRGQETQYF. CDR3 DNA: TGTGCCAGCAGCCAAAGCAGGGGCCAAGAGACCCAGTACTTC.

The chain uses TRBV6-5 and TRBJ1-1; perhaps TRBD1 as D (5 bases). CDR3 length equals 14 residues. Germline V gene lookup returns CDR1 MNHEY and CDR2 SVGAGI. Trimming shortened V by 8 bases and J by 10 bases, and 23 bases separated the two germline ends. CDR3 sequence reads: CASLQNRGGGVAFF. DNA of the CDR3: TGTGCCAGCCTCCAAAATAGGGGCGGAGGGGTAGCTTTCTTT.

The V and J genes are TRBV7-2 and TRBJ2-7; D possibly corresponds to TRBD1 (6 bases). This CDR3 spans 14 amino acids. In germline, CDR1 is SGHTA, CDR2 FQGNSA. V lost 5 bases and J 2 bases, leaving 13 bases between the germline ends. CDR3 region: CASSPETGPYEQYF. In DNA, the CDR3 is TGTGCCAGCAGCCCGGAGACAGGCCCCTACGAGCAGTACTTC.

The chain couples TRBV28 to TRBJ1-5, with a tentative D call TRBD1 (6 bases). The V gene lost 6 bases and the J gene lost 5 bases, with 11 bases spanning the gap. Germline values: CDR1 MDHEN, CDR2 SYDVKM. This CDR3 has 13 amino acids. Here the CDR3 DNA reads TGTGCCAGCAGCCAGGGGATAGATCAGCCCCAGCATTTT. Translating gives CASSQGIDQPQHF.

CDR3 DNA: TGTGCCAGCAGCTTAAGGACAGGGACCTTTCTTAACTATGGCTACACCTTC. Protein product: CASSLRTGTFLNYGYTF. V gene TRBV7-2 combines with J gene TRBJ1-2; 8 nucleotides match TRBD1. The CDR3 has 17 residues. From germline, CDR1 is SGHTA and CDR2 FQGNSA. The V and J ends lost 2 bases and 1 base, in that order; junction bases with no gene match: 9.